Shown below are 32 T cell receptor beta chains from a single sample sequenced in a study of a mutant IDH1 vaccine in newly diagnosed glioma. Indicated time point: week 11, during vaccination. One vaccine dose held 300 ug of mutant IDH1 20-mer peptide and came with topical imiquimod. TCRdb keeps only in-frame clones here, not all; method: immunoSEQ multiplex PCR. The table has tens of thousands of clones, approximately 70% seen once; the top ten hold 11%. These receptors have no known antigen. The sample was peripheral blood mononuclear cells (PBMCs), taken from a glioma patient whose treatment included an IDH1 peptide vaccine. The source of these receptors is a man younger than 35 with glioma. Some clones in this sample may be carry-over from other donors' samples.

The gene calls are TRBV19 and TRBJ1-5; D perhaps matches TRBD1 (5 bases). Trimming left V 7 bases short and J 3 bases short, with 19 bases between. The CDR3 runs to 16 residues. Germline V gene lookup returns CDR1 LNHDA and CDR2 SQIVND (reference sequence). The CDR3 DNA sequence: TGTGCCAGTAACTTATGGGGGTCTACTTTCAATCAGCCCCAGCATTTT. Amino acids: CASNLWGSTFNQPQHF. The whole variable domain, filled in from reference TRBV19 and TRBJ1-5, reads DGGITQSPKYLFRKEGQNVTLSCEQNLNHDAMYWYRQDPGQGLRLIYYSQIVNDFQKGDIAEGYSVSREKKESFPLTVTSAQKNPTAFYLCASNLWGSTFNQPQHFGDGTRLSIL.

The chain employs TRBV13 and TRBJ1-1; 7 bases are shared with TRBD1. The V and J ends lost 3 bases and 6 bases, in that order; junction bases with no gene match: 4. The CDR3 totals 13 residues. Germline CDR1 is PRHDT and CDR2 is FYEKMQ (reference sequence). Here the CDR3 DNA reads TGTGCCAGCAGCTTGACAGGGTGGTCTGAAGCTTTCTTT. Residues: CASSLTGWSEAFF. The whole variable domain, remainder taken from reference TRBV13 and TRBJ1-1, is AAGVIQSPRHLIKEKRETATLKCYPIPRHDTVYWYQQGPGQDPQFLISFYEKMQSDKGSIPDRFSAQQFSDYHSELNMSSLELGDSALYFCASSLTGWSEAFFGQGTRLTVV.

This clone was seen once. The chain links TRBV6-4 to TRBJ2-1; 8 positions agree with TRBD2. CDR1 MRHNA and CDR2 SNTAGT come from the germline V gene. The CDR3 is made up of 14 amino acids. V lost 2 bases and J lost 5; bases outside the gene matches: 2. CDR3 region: CASSDSGGHNEQFF. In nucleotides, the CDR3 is TGTGCCAGCAGTGACAGCGGGGGACACAATGAGCAGTTCTTC.

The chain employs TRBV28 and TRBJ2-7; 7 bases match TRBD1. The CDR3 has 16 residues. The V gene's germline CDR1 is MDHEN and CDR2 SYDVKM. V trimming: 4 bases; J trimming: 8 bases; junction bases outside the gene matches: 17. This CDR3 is CASSSETGTAGVKQYF. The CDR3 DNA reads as TGTGCCAGCAGTTCAGAGACCGGGACAGCTGGGGTCAAGCAGTACTTC.

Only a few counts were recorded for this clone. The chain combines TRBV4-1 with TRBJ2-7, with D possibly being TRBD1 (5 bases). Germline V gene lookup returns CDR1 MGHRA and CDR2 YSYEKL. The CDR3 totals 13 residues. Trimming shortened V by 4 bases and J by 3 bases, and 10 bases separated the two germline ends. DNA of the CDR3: TGCGCCAGCAGCCCCGACAGCGACTACGAGCAGTACTTC. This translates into CASSPDSDYEQYF.

The CDR3 loop reads CASRIQGVGSPLHF. CDR3 DNA sequence: TGTGCCAGCCGAATACAGGGGGTTGGTTCACCCCTCCACTTT. This chain links TRBV27 with TRBJ1-6; TRBD1 aligns across 8 bases. V dropped 8 bases and J dropped 9; count of bases not matched to a gene: 9. CDR3 length: 14 residues. CDR1 MNHEY and CDR2 SMNVEV come from the germline V gene (reference sequence).

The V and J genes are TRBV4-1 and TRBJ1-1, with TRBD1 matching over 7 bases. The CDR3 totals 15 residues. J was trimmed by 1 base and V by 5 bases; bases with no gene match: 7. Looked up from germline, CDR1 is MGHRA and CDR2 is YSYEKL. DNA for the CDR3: TGCGCCAGCAGCTCACGACAGGGAGGGAACACTGAAGCTTTCTTT. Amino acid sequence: CASSSRQGGNTEAFF.

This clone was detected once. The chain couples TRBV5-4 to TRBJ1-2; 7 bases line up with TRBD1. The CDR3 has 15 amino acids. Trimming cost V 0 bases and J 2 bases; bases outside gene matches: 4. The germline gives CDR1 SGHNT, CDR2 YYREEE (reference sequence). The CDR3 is CASSLVARGNYGYTF. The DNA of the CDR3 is TGTGCCAGCAGCTTGGTGGCCAGGGGGAACTATGGCTACACCTTC. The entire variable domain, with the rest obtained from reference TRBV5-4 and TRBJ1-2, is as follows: ETGVTQSPTHLIKTRGQQVTLRCSSQSGHNTVSWYQQALGQGPQFIFQYYREEENGRGNFPPRFSGLQFPNYSSELNVNALELDDSALYLCASSLVARGNYGYTFGSGTRLTVV.

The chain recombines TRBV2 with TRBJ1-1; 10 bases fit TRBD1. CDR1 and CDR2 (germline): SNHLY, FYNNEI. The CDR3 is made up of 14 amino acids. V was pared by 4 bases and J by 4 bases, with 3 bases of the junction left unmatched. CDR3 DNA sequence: TGTGCCAGCAGTGGACAGGGGGCGAGCACTGAAGCTTTCTTT. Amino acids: CASSGQGASTEAFF.

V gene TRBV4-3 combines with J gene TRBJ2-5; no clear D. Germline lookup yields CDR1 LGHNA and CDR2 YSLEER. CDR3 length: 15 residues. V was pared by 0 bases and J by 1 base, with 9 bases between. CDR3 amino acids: CASSQDTSSQETQYF. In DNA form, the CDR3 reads TGCGCCAGCAGCCAAGATACGAGCAGCCAAGAGACCCAGTACTTC.

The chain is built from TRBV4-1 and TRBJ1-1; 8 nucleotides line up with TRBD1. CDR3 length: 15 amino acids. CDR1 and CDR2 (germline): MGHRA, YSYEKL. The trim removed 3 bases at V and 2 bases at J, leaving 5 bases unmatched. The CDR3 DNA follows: TGCGCCAGCAGCCAGGGAGGACAGGGAAACACTGAAGCTTTCTTT. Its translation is CASSQGGQGNTEAFF.

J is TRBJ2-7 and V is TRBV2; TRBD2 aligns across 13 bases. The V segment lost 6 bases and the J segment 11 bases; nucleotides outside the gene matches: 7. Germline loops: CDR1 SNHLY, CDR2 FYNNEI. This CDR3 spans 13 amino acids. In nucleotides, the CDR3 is TGTGCCAGCAGATCGGGACTAGCGGGGAAGAAGTACTTC. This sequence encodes CASRSGLAGKKYF. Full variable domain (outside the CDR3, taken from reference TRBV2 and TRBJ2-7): EPEVTQTPSHQVTQMGQEVILRCVPISNHLYFYWYRQILGQKVEFLVSFYNNEISEKSEIFDDQFSVERPDGSNFTLKIRSTKLEDSAMYFCASRSGLAGKKYFGPGTRLTVT.

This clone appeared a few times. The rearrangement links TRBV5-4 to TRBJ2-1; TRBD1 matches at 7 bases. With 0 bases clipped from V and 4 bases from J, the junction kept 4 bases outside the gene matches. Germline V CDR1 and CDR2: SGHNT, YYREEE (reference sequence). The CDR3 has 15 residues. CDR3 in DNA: TGTGCCAGCAGCTTGGGTGGGACAGAATACAATGAGCAGTTCTTC. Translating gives CASSLGGTEYNEQFF.

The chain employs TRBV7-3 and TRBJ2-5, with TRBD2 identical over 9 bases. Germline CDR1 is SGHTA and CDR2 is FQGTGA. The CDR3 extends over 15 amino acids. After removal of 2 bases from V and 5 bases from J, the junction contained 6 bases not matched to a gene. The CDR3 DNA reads TGTGCCAGCAGCTTAGGGCGGGAGGGCCTTGAGACCCAGTACTTC. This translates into CASSLGREGLETQYF.

The CDR3 DNA reads TGTGCCTGGGAGACAGGGGGAAACTACGAGCAGTACTTC. This gives the protein CAWETGGNYEQYF. The V and J genes are TRBV30 and TRBJ2-7, with TRBD1 identical over 9 bases. The CDR3 consists of 13 residues. The J segment lost 3 bases and the V segment lost 5 bases, leaving 5 bases of the junction unmatched. The germline gives CDR1 GTSNPN, CDR2 SVGIG (reference sequence).

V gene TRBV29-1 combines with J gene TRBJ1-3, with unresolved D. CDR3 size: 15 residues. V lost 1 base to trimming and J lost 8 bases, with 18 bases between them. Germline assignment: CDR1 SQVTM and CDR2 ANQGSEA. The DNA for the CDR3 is TGCAGCGTTGAAGTCTCAGGTGATAAGTTAGACACCATATATTTT. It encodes CSVEVSGDKLDTIYF.

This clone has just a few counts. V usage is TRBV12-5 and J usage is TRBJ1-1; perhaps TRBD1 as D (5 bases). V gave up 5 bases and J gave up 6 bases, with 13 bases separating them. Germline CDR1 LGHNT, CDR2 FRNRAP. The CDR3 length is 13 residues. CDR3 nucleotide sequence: TGTGCTAGTGGTCCCGGGGGATGGGCTGAAGCTTTCTTT. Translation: CASGPGGWAEAFF.

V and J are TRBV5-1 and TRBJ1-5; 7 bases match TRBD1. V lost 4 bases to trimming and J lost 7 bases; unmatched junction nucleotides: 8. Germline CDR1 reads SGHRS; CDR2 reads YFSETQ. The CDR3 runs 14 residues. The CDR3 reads CASSPTGIYQPQHF. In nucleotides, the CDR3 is TGCGCCAGCAGCCCGACAGGGATTTACCAGCCCCAGCATTTT.

This chain's CDR3 is CASSLDGFSYEQYF. DNA for the CDR3: TGTGCCAGCAGCTTGGACGGTTTCTCCTACGAGCAGTACTTC. The chain carries TRBV7-9 and TRBJ2-7; D uncertain. CDR1 and CDR2 from the germline V gene are SEHNR and FQNEAQ (reference sequence). The V gene lost 3 bases and the J gene lost 0 bases, with 9 bases spanning the gap. The CDR3 contains 14 residues.

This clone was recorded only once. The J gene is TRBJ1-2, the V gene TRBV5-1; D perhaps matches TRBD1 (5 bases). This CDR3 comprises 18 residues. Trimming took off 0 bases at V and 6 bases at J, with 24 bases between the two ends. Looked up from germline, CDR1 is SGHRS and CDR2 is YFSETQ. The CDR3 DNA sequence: TGCGCCAGCAGCTTGGCTGGTTTCGGGACCGGCGTGAGTAATGGCTACACCTTC. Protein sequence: CASSLAGFGTGVSNGYTF. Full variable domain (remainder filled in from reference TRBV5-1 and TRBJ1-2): KAGVTQTPRYLIKTRGQQVTLSCSPISGHRSVSWYQQTPGQGLQFLFEYFSETQRNKGNFPGRFSGRQFSNSRSEMNVSTLELGDSALYLCASSLAGFGTGVSNGYTFGSGTRLTVV.

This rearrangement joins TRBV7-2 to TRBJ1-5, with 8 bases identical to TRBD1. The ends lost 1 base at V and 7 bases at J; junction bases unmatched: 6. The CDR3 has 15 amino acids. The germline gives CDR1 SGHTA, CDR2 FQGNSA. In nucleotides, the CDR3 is TGTGCCAGCAGCTTAGACAGGGGGACCGGGCAGCCCCAGCATTTT. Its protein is CASSLDRGTGQPQHF. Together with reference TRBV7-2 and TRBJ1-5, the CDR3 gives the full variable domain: GAGVSQSPSNKVTEKGKDVELRCDPISGHTALYWYRQSLGQGLEFLIYFQGNSAPDKSGLPSDRFSAERTGGSVSTLTIQRTQQEDSAVYLCASSLDRGTGQPQHFGDGTRLSIL.

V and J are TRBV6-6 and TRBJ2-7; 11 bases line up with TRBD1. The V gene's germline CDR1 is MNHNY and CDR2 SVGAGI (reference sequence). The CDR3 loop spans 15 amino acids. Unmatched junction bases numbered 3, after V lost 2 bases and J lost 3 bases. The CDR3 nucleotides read TGTGCCAGCAGTTACGGACAGGGGGCCATCTACGAGCAGTACTTC. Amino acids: CASSYGQGAIYEQYF.

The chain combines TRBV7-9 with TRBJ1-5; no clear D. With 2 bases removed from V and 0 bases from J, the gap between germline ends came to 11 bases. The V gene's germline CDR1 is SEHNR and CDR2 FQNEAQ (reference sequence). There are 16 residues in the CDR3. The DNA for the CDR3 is TGTGCCAGCAGCTTACCCCCAGGTTATAGCAATCAGCCCCAGCATTTT. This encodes CASSLPPGYSNQPQHF.

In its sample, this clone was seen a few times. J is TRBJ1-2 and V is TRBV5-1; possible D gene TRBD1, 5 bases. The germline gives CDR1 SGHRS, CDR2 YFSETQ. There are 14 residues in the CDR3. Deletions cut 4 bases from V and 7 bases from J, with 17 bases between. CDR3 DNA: TGCGCCAGCAGCCTCAGTGGCAGGGCGGGTGGCTACACCTTC. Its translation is CASSLSGRAGGYTF.

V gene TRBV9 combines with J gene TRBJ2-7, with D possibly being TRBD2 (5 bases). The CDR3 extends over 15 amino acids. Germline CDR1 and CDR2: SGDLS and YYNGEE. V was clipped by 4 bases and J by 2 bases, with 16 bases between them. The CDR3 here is CASSPPWGDAYEQYF. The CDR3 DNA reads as TGTGCCAGCAGCCCCCCCTGGGGAGACGCCTACGAGCAGTACTTC.

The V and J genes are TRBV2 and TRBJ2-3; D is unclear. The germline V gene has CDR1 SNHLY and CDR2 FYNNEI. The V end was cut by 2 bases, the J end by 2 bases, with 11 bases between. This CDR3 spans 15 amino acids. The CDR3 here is CASSEKRGDTDTQYF. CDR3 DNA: TGTGCCAGCAGTGAAAAGCGAGGAGACACAGATACGCAGTATTTT.

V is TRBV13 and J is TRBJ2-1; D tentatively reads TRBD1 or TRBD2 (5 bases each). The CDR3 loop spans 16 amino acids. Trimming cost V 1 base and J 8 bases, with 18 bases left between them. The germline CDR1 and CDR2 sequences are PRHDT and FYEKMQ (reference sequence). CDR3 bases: TGTGCCAGCAGCTTAGAGAACCCCCTTAGGGACGATGAGCAGTTCTTC. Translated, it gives CASSLENPLRDDEQFF. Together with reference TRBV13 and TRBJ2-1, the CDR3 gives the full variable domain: AAGVIQSPRHLIKEKRETATLKCYPIPRHDTVYWYQQGPGQDPQFLISFYEKMQSDKGSIPDRFSAQQFSDYHSELNMSSLELGDSALYFCASSLENPLRDDEQFFGPGTRLTVL.

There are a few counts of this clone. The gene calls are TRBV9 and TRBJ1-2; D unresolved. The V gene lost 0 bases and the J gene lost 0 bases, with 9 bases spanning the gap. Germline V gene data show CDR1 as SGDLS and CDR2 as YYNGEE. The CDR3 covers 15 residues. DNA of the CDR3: TGTGCCAGCAGCGTAGAGGACGGCCCTAACTATGGCTACACCTTC. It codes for CASSVEDGPNYGYTF. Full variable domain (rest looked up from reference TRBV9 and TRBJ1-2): DSGVTQTPKHLITATGQRVTLRCSPRSGDLSVYWYQQSLDQGLQFLIQYYNGEERAKGNILERFSAQQFPDLHSELNLSSLELGDSALYFCASSVEDGPNYGYTFGSGTRLTVV.

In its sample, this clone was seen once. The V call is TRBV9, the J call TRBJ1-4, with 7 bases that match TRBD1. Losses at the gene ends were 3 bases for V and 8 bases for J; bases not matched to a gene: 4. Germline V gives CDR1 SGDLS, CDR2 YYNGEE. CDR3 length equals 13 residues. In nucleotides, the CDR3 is TGTGCCAGCAGCGGACAGGGAGGAGAAAAACTGTTTTTT. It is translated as CASSGQGGEKLFF.

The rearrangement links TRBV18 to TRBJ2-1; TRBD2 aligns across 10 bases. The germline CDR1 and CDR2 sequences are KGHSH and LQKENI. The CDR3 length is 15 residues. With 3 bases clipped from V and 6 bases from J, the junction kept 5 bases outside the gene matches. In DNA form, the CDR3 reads TGTGCCAGCTCACCGCGGACTAGCGGCGGCAATGAGCAGTTCTTC. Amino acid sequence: CASSPRTSGGNEQFF.

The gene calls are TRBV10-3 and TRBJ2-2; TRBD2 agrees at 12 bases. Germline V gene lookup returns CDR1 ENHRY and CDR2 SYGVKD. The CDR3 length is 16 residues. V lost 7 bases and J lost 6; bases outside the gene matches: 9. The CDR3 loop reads CAITRTSGNLAGELFF. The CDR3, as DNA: TGTGCCATCACTAGGACTAGCGGGAATCTGGCCGGGGAGCTGTTTTTT.

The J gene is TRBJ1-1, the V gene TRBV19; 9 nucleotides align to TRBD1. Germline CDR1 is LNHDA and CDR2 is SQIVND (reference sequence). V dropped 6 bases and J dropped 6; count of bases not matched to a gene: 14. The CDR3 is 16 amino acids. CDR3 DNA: TGTGCCAGTAGGCCGGGACAGGGTTTGGGAGGGGCTGAAGCTTTCTTT. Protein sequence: CASRPGQGLGGAEAFF.